One T cell receptor (beta chain) is described in this entry. Its antigen specificity is not known. No base quality information exists; no much larger clone differs at one position. CDR1 and CDR2 (SGHRS, YFSETQ) derive from the germline V gene. V lost 0 bases and J lost 3 bases; the stretch between them is 10 bases long. Including cysteine and phenylalanine, the CDR3 has 14 amino acids. Just CDR3 DNA is preserved here, 42 bases in frame from base 1. PBMCs were isolated by Ficoll-Paque density gradient centrifugation. These data are taken from a study of T-cell memory formation after mild COVID-19 (dated by TCRdb to about 2021). Regarding the complete study: TCR sequence clusters from the two donors were found to be largely donor specific. The cohort was made up of two young adult volunteers, one female and one male, who were previously healthy. Longitudinal TCRalpha and TCRbeta repertoire sequencing tracked T-cell clones expanding and contracting after mild COVID-19 in two donors.

Here is what the overall study found, with its caveats: Only a couple of mild cases were covered in the study, and larger cohorts including severe cases with pre-infection samples were considered necessary. Contracting CD4+ clones were located mainly in the CM and EM memory subsets, whereas CD8+ clones were found to be enriched in EMRA. Some responding clones were detected in pre-infection memory, which suggested that pre-existing cross-reactive memory T cells had joined the SARS-CoV-2 response. The second-wave clones that peaked on day 37 were not confirmed to be SARS-CoV-2 specific. From day 15 to 85, contracting clones showed balanced CD4/CD8 phenotypes, whereas a second wave of clones that expanded from day 15 to 37 leaned towards CD4+.

TCRdb names Illumina NovaSeq 6000 as the instrument used. TCRalpha and TCRbeta cDNA libraries were constructed by 5'RACE with constant-segment primers, with sample barcodes and unique molecular identifiers being introduced. Trizol reagent was used to extract RNA from every sample. Library amplification was performed in two PCR steps, and a second sample barcode and Illumina TruSeq adapters were introduced in the second step. The libraries were sequenced on an Illumina NovaSeq using 2 x 150 bp paired-end reads. Turning to the authors' computational methods: Demultiplexing of reads and collapsing into UMI-guided consensus sequences were performed with migec v1.2.7. Using mixcr v2.1.11, UMI consensuses were aligned to TRA and TRB V and J templates and then assembled into clonotypes. A clonotype was counted as expanded or contracted only if both edgeR and NoisET called the change significant, with noise models trained on biological replicates. edgeR calls used a false discovery rate-adjusted p below 0.01 and a log2 fold-change threshold of 1. As an exploratory analysis of dynamics, max-normalized trajectories of the 1000 most abundant clonotypes were examined with PCA combined with hierarchical clustering. Each responding clone was given a CD4 or CD8 phenotype based on the CD4+ and CD8+ repertoires, which had been sequenced separately. TCRdb ran its own pipeline on the public reads, namely fastp trimming at Q25 and MiXCR clone calling, and kept in-frame beta chains. Duplicate CDR3 protein sequences are folded into a single record with the most common DNA and genes. The V and J calls shown here were made by TCRdb, not taken from the authors' results. The sample table contains around 130,000 distinct CDR3 sequences; only one count was recorded for about 17% of them. Jointly, the top ten make up approximately 15% of the sample.

In this chain, TRBV5-1 is recombined with TRBJ2-7; 6 matching bases give a weak D call of TRBD1. This clonotype was obtained from an adult woman who had mild COVID-19 (a few samples of this study predate the infection). The sample titles of this study are shuffled in the database, so cell type and time point are left out; the donor was told from shared clones. Specimen: PBMCs or a T cell subset sorted from them (not recorded which). This receptor carries the CDR3 CASSLAQGLYEQYF. The bases are TGCGCCAGCAGCTTGGCACAGGGCCTCTACGAGCAGTACTTC.